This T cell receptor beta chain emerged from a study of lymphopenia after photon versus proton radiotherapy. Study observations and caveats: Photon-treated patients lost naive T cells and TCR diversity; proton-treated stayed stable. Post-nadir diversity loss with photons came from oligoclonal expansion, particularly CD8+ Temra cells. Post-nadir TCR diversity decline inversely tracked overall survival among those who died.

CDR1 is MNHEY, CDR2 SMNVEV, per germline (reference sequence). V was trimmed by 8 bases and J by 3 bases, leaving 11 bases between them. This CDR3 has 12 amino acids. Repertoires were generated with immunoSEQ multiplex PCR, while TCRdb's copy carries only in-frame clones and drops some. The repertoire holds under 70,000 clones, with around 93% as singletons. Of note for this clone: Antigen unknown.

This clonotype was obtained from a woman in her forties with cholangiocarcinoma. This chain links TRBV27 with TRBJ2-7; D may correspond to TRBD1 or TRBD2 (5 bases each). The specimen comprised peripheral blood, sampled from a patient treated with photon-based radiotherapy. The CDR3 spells CASRDLFYEQYF. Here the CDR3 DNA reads TGTGCCAGCCGGGACCTTTTCTACGAGCAGTACTTC.